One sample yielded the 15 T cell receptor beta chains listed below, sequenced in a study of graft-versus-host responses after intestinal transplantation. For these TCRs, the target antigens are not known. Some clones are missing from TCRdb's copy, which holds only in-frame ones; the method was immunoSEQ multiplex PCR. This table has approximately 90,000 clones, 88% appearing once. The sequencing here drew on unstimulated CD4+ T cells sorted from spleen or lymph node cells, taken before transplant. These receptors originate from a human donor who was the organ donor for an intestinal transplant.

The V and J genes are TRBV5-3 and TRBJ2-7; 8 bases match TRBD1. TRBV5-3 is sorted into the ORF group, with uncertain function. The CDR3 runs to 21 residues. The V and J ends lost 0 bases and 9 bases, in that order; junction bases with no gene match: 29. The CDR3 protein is CARSLVRVFSGQVFGGGRQYF. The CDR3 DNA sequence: TGTGCCAGAAGCTTGGTTCGGGTTTTTTCGGGACAGGTTTTCGGGGGCGGTAGGCAGTACTTC.

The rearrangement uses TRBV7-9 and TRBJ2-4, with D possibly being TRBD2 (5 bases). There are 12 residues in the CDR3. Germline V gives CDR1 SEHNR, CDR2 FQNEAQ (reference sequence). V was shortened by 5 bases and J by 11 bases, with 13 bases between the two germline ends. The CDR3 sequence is CASSKSRGFQYF. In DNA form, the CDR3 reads TGTGCCAGCAGCAAAAGTCGGGGTTTTCAGTACTTC.

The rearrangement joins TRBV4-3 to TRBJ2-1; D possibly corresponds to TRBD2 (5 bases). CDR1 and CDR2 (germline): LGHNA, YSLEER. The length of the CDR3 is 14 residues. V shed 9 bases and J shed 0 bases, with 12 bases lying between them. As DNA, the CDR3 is TGCGCCAGACTAGATGGAGGCTCCTACAATGAGCAGTTCTTC. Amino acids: CARLDGGSYNEQFF.

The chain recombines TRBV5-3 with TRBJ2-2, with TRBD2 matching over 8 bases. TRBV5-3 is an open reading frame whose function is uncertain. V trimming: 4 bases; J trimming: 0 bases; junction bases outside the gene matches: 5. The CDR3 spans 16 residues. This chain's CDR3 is CARSHVAGSNTGELFF. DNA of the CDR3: TGTGCCAGAAGCCACGTAGCGGGATCGAACACCGGGGAGCTGTTTTTT.

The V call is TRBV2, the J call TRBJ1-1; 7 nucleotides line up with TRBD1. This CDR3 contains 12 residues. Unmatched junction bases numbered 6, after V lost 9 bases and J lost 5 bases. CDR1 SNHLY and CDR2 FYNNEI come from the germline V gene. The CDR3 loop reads CASSTGVTEAFF. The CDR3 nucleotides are TGTGCCAGTTCTACAGGGGTGACTGAAGCTTTCTTT.

CDR3 protein: CASSWSPGFINIAEAFF. The CDR3 coding sequence is TGCGCCAGCAGCTGGAGCCCGGGATTTATTAATATCGCTGAAGCTTTCTTT. The J gene is TRBJ1-1, the V gene TRBV5-1; D unresolved. Germline V lookup: CDR1 SGHRS, CDR2 YFSETQ. This CDR3 is built from 17 residues. Trimming stripped 3 bases from V and 6 bases from J, with 24 bases between.

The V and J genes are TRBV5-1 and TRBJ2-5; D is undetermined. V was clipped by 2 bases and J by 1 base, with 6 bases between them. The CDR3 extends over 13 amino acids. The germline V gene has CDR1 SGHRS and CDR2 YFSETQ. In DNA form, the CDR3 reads TGCGCCAGCAGCTTTCGCGTCCAAGAGACCCAGTACTTC. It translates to CASSFRVQETQYF.

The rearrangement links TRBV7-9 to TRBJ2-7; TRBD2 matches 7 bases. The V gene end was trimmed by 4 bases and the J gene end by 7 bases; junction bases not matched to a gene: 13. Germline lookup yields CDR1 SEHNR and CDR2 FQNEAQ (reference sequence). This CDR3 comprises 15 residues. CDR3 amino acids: CASSSGSGIAEEQYF. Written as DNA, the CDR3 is TGTGCCAGCAGCTCAGGAAGCGGGATCGCGGAGGAGCAGTACTTC. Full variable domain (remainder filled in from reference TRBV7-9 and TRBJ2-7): DTGVSQNPRHKITKRGQNVTFRCDPISEHNRLYWYRQTLGQGPEFLTYFQNEAQLEKSRLLSDRFSAERPKGSFSTLEIQRTEQGDSAMYLCASSSGSGIAEEQYFGPGTRLTVT.

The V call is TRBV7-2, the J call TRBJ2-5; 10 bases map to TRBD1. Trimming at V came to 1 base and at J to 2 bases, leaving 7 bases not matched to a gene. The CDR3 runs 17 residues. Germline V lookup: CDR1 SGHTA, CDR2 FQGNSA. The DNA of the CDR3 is TGTGCCAGCAGCTTAGGGTGGCCGGGACAGGGGCAAGAGACCCAGTACTTC. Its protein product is CASSLGWPGQGQETQYF.

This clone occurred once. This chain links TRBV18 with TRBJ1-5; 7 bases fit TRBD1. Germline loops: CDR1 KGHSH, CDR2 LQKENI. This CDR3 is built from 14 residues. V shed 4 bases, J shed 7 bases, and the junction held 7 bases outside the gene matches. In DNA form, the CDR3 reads TGTGCCAGCTCACGAACAGGGGAGGACCAGCCCCAGCATTTT. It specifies CASSRTGEDQPQHF.

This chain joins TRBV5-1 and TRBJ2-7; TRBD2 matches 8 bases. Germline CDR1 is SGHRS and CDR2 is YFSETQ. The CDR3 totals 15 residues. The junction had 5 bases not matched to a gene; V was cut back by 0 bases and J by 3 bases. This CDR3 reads CASSLGLANRYEQYF. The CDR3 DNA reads TGCGCCAGCAGCTTGGGACTAGCGAATCGCTACGAGCAGTACTTC. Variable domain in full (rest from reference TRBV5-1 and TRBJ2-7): KAGVTQTPRYLIKTRGQQVTLSCSPISGHRSVSWYQQTPGQGLQFLFEYFSETQRNKGNFPGRFSGRQFSNSRSEMNVSTLELGDSALYLCASSLGLANRYEQYFGPGTRLTVT.

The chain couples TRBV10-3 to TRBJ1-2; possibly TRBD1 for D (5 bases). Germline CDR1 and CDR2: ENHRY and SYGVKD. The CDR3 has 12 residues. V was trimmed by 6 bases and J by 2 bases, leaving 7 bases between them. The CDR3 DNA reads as TGTGCCATCAGAGACAGCAACTATGGCTACACCTTC. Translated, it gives CAIRDSNYGYTF.

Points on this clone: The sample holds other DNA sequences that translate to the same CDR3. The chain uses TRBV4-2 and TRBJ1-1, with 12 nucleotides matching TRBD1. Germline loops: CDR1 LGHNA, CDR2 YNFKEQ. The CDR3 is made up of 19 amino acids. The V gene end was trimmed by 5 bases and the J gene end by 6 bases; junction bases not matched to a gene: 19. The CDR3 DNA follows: TGTGCCAGCAGCTGGCGACAACCCGGGACAGGGGGCGGGAGGCCTGAAGCTTTCTTT. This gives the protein CASSWRQPGTGGGRPEAFF.

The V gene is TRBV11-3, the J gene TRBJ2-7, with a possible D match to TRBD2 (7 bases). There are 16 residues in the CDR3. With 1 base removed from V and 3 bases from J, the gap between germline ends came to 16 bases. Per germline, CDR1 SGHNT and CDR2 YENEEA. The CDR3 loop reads CASSLGGGGLLYEQYF. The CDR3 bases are TGTGCCAGCAGCTTAGGAGGGGGGGGCCTACTCTACGAGCAGTACTTC.

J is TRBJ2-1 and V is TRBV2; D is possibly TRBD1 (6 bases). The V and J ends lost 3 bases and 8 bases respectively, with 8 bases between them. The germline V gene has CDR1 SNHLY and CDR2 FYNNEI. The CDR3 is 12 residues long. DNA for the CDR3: TGTGCCAGCAGTGACCAGGGGTATGAGCAGTTCTTC. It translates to CASSDQGYEQFF.